This T cell receptor (beta chain) derives from a study of siplizumab effects on memory and regulatory T cells. V shed 6 bases, J shed 7 bases, and the junction held 13 bases outside the gene matches. The length of the CDR3 is 16 residues. The germline gives CDR1 KGHSH, CDR2 LQKENI. In each sample, roughly 10^5 TCR templates were assayed. Profiled with immunoSEQ multiplex PCR; TCRdb holds only in-frame clones, not every one. Of over 90,000 clones listed, about 93% are singletons. The sample comprised CD4+ T cells sorted from blood. The rearrangement joins TRBV18 to TRBJ2-1; 9 nucleotides agree with TRBD1. The sequence was collected from a human donor in good health. The CDR3 DNA follows: TGTGCCAGCTCGCTGGAGAGTGGGACAGGGAGGAATGAGCAGTTCTTC. It translates to CASSLESGTGRNEQFF.